The 20 T cell receptor beta chains presented below share a single source sample, sequenced in a study of identical twins. TCRdb passed the 5' RACE reads through MiXCR, listing each CDR3 protein once. The table lists 260,000 or so distinct CDR3 sequences, about 7.5% of them singletons. The same specimen was also included in a second study, on yellow fever vaccine responses in identical twins.

Material: CD8+ T cells sorted from blood. These receptors came from a woman aged 18-29 years in good health.

This clonotype has ten or more counts. CDR3 DNA sequence: TGCGCCAGCAGCCTACTAGCGGGAGGGCCTGAGAATGAGCAGTTCTTC. Amino acids: CASSLLAGGPENEQFF. The V gene is TRBV4-1, the J gene TRBJ2-1; 13 bases are shared with TRBD2. J was trimmed by 7 bases and V by 4 bases; bases with no gene match: 7. CDR3 length: 16 residues. Germline CDR1 is MGHRA and CDR2 is YSYEKL.

This clonotype was seen more than once but under ten times. The chain is built from TRBV25-1 and TRBJ2-1, with 12 nucleotides matching TRBD2. The germline gives CDR1 MGHDK, CDR2 SYGVNS. There are 15 residues in the CDR3. Trimming cost V 5 bases and J 5 bases; bases outside gene matches: 4. CDR3 amino acids: CASSLAGGLDNEQFF. The CDR3 DNA sequence: TGTGCCAGCAGTCTAGCGGGGGGGCTGGACAATGAGCAGTTCTTC.

This clonotype came up many times. The chain is built from TRBV4-1 and TRBJ1-4; weak D call: TRBD1 (5 bases). The germline V gene has CDR1 MGHRA and CDR2 YSYEKL. V lost 3 bases and J lost 7, with 15 bases in between. This CDR3 spans 15 amino acids. The CDR3 loop reads CASSHGGKRGEKLFF. CDR3 coding DNA: TGCGCCAGCAGCCATGGTGGGAAGAGGGGTGAAAAACTGTTTTTT.

This clonotype was counted at least ten times. The chain has TRBV6-1 and TRBJ2-2; 13 nucleotides agree with TRBD2. There are 17 residues in the CDR3. CDR1 and CDR2 from the germline V gene are MNHNS and SASEGT. With V trimmed by 6 bases and J by 4 bases, 8 bases remained unmatched. CDR3: CASRRGTSGTPTGELFF. In nucleotides, the CDR3 is TGTGCCAGCAGAAGGGGGACTAGCGGGACCCCCACCGGGGAGCTGTTTTTT.

This clonotype showed up many times. The chain is built from TRBV12-3 or TRBV12-4 and TRBJ1-2, with D unclear. This CDR3 has 11 amino acids. Trimming removed 2 bases at V and 6 bases at J, with 4 bases between. CDR3 loop: CASSLMDGYTF. CDR3 DNA: TGTGCCAGCAGTTTAATGGATGGCTACACCTTC.

This clonotype showed up many times. The chain employs TRBV7-9 and TRBJ2-3; possible D gene TRBD2, 5 bases. The CDR3 has 17 residues. The germline V and J ends were trimmed by 5 bases and 1 base, with 19 bases remaining between them. Germline V CDR1 and CDR2: SEHNR, FQNEAQ (reference sequence). CDR3 residues: CASSHFYSARGTDTQYF. Written as DNA, the CDR3 is TGTGCCAGCAGCCACTTCTATAGCGCTCGCGGCACAGATACGCAGTATTTT.

This clonotype has a count of ten or more. V and J are TRBV20-1 and TRBJ2-5; 8 nucleotides agree with TRBD1. V shed 3 bases and J 5 bases; nucleotides not matched to a gene: 5. The length of the CDR3 is 13 residues. Germline CDR1 is DFQATT and CDR2 is SNEGSKA (reference sequence). Here the CDR3 reads CSASEWDRETQYF. The CDR3 DNA reads TGCAGTGCTAGTGAGTGGGACAGGGAGACCCAGTACTTC.

This clonotype was counted many times. J is TRBJ2-7 and V is TRBV7-9; unclear D gene. Germline CDR1 SEHNR, CDR2 FQNEAQ (reference sequence). V was cut by 2 bases and J by 3 bases, with 14 bases left in between. The CDR3 is made up of 15 amino acids. For the CDR3, the DNA is TGTGCCAGCAGCTTATCGGACGGTACTTTCTACGAGCAGTACTTC. It is translated as CASSLSDGTFYEQYF.

This clonotype was counted a few times. The chain employs TRBV4-1 and TRBJ1-1, with a weak D call TRBD1 (5 bases). Germline V gene data show CDR1 as MGHRA and CDR2 as YSYEKL. This CDR3 comprises 14 residues. V was trimmed by 0 bases and J by 6 bases, leaving 11 bases between them. CDR3 loop: CASSQDRGGAEAFF. The DNA of the CDR3 is TGCGCCAGCAGCCAAGATAGGGGAGGCGCTGAAGCTTTCTTT.

V gene TRBV6-2 or TRBV6-3 combines with J gene TRBJ1-4; perhaps TRBD1 as D (5 bases). The CDR3 has 15 residues. From germline, CDR1 is MNHEY and CDR2 SVGEGT. V lost 5 bases and J 6 bases, leaving 16 bases between the germline ends. DNA for the CDR3: TGTGCCAGCAGTATTCTCGGGACCTTTGATGAAAAACTGTTTTTT. Amino acids: CASSILGTFDEKLFF.

This clonotype was found a few times. The genes are TRBV4-1 and TRBJ2-3, with D perhaps assigned TRBD1 or TRBD2 (5 bases each). V was clipped by 4 bases and J by 0 bases, with 14 bases between them. Per the germline V gene, CDR1 is MGHRA and CDR2 is YSYEKL. The CDR3 has 16 residues. In DNA, the CDR3 is TGCGCCAGCAGCCTACCAGGGAGATCTAGCACAGATACGCAGTATTTT. Its translation: CASSLPGRSSTDTQYF.

There are a few counts of this clonotype. The chain links TRBV25-1 to TRBJ1-2; D is ambiguous. V was pared by 7 bases and J by 8 bases, with 17 bases between. The CDR3 sequence is 13 residues long. Germline lookup yields CDR1 MGHDK and CDR2 SYGVNS. The CDR3 sequence: CASTTGSLRGYTF. The CDR3 nucleotides are TGTGCCAGCACTACCGGGTCCCTTAGGGGCTACACCTTC.

A few counts support this clonotype. This sequence joins TRBV6-1 and TRBJ2-2; D tentatively reads TRBD1 or TRBD2 (6 bases each). Trimming took 7 bases from V and 6 from J, leaving 18 bases between them. The CDR3 consists of 15 residues. CDR1 is MNHNS and CDR2 is SASEGT in the germline V gene. CDR3 sequence: CASTGEVGIAGELFF. The CDR3 nucleotides read TGTGCCAGCACAGGGGAGGTAGGAATCGCCGGGGAGCTGTTTTTT.

This clonotype has ten or more counts. The J gene is TRBJ2-3, the V gene TRBV29-1; D unclear. The CDR3 runs 12 residues. V lost 5 bases, J lost 4 bases, and 10 bases lay in between. Germline V CDR1 and CDR2: SQVTM, ANQGSEA. This chain's CDR3 is CSVLASADTQYF. The CDR3 DNA sequence: TGCAGCGTTCTTGCCAGCGCAGATACGCAGTATTTT.

Only a few counts were recorded for this clonotype. The rearrangement links TRBV21-1 to TRBJ1-3. TRBV21-1 has pseudogene status. The CDR3 is 16 residues long. The CDR3 loop is CASTPGWRGRGNTIYF. The CDR3 DNA sequence: TGTGCCAGCACCCCAGGATGGAGGGGCCGGGGAAACACCATATATTTT.

This clonotype came up a few times. This chain uses TRBV7-6 with TRBJ2-1; D is ambiguous. The V gene's germline CDR1 is SGHVS and CDR2 FNYEAQ. This CDR3 is built from 13 residues. Trimming took 5 bases from V and 12 from J, leaving 17 bases between them. The CDR3 reads CASSPTPSRGQFF. In DNA, the CDR3 is TGTGCCAGCAGCCCCACCCCCTCCCGTGGGCAGTTCTTC.

The CDR3 DNA reads as TGTGCCAGCGGACCCGGGACTCTAAACAATGAGCAGTTCTTC. It is translated as CASGPGTLNNEQFF. This sequence joins TRBV12-3 or TRBV12-4 and TRBJ2-1, with D perhaps TRBD2 (6 bases). The germline V and J ends were trimmed by 8 bases and 5 bases, with 16 bases remaining between them. CDR3 length: 14 amino acids.

This clonotype was detected many times. The chain recombines TRBV7-2 with TRBJ2-7; D gene uncertain. Trimming took off 1 base at V and 1 base at J, with 11 bases between the two ends. This CDR3 is 15 amino acids long. CDR1 and CDR2 from the germline V gene are SGHTA and FQGNSA. The CDR3 protein is CASSLGVPGSYEQYV. The CDR3 DNA reads TGTGCCAGCAGCTTAGGAGTCCCGGGTTCCTACGAGCAGTACGTC.

The CDR3 DNA sequence: TGTGCCAGCAGTGCTTACGAGCAGTACGTC. It translates to CASSAYEQYV. The chain joins TRBV2 to TRBJ2-7; D is ambiguous. In germline, CDR1 is SNHLY, CDR2 FYNNEI. Trimming took off 4 bases at V and 4 bases at J, with 2 bases between the two ends. This CDR3 contains 10 residues.

This clonotype was counted at least ten times. The rearrangement joins TRBV12-3 or TRBV12-4 to TRBJ2-2; D ambiguous. The V end lost 1 base, the J end lost 4 bases, and 7 bases lay between the germline ends. The CDR3 loop spans 14 amino acids. The CDR3 loop is CASSLGASTGELFF. DNA of the CDR3: TGTGCCAGCAGTTTAGGGGCTAGCACCGGGGAGCTGTTTTTT.